In this sample, the clone carrying this T cell receptor (beta chain) turned up many times. TCRdb fed the 5' RACE reads into MiXCR, producing one record per CDR3 protein. This repertoire shows tens of thousands of distinct CDR3 sequences, roughly 7.9% found once; its top ten account for more than 13%. This specimen comes from a study of spatial heterogeneity in lung cancer. The sample's time point: sample taken at primary tumor resection. Whole RNA, isolated from tumor, nontumor lung or frozen PBMC, was sequenced without prior sorting. The sequence came from a female donor with early-stage non-small cell lung cancer. This specimen was PBMCs, taken at surgery.

CDR3 residues: CASSLGGGGAYNEQFF. The CDR3 region has the DNA TGCGCCAGCAGCTTGGGTGGCGGGGGCGCCTACAATGAGCAGTTCTTC. This chain uses TRBV5-1 with TRBJ2-1, with TRBD2 as a possible D gene (7 bases). Germline-derived CDR1 and CDR2 are SGHRS and YFSETQ. The CDR3 runs 16 residues. V lost 0 bases, J lost 2 bases, and 12 bases lay in between.